This record covers a single TCR beta chain. The data originate from a study of cytomegalovirus exposure and HLA in healthy donors. Amplification used 60 Vbeta primers and 13 Jbeta primers. Some clones are missing from TCRdb's copy, which holds only in-frame ones; the method was immunoSEQ multiplex PCR. The repertoire holds roughly 130,000 clones, with 65% to 75% as singletons. This sequence was found in a woman in her fifties or sixties in good health and CMV-seropositive. Sequencing input: PBMCs.

The CDR3 sequence: CASTPFSGGETQYF. The CDR3 nucleotides are TGTGCCAGTACCCCCTTTAGCGGGGGGGAGACCCAGTACTTC. This chain connects TRBV19 to TRBJ2-5; 10 bases fit TRBD2. Germline CDR1 LNHDA, CDR2 SQIVND (reference sequence). The J segment lost 5 bases and the V segment lost 7 bases, leaving 7 bases of the junction unmatched. This CDR3 has 14 residues. The full variable domain, in which reference TRBV19 and TRBJ2-5 provide the parts outside the CDR3, is DGGITQSPKYLFRKEGQNVTLSCEQNLNHDAMYWYRQDPGQGLRLIYYSQIVNDFQKGDIAEGYSVSREKKESFPLTVTSAQKNPTAFYLCASTPFSGGETQYFGPGTRLLVL.